The source of this TCR beta chain is a study of molecular identifiers for immune sequencing clone quantification. On the study more broadly: Replicate experiments divided RNA from about 20,000 or 100,000 naive CD8 cells into five parts and sequenced four. Overall study findings and caveats: Spiked TCR RNA from one Jurkat cell reportedly showed up when mixed among one million naive cells.

Points on this clonotype: Its antigen is unidentified.

The CDR3 length is 15 residues. V lost 5 bases to trimming and J lost 1 base, with 14 bases between them. Looked up from germline, CDR1 is DFQATT and CDR2 is SNEGSKA (reference sequence). Sorting defined naive CD8 T cells as CD8+CD4-CCR7+CD45RA+. Generation of bulk TCR libraries relied on previously described methods and listed TCR primers. Using its own MiXCR run on the PCR reads, TCRdb lists one record per CDR3 protein. Among about 510,000 distinct CDR3 sequences listed, around 23% were seen once. Sequencing used naive CD8+ T cells from blood, with Jurkat cell RNA spiked in. The sample's subset: FACS-sorted CD8+CD4-CCR7+CD45RA+ naive T cells. V usage is TRBV20-1 and J usage is TRBJ2-2, with a possible D match to TRBD1 (6 bases). This clonotype originated in a human donor in good health. Some libraries in this study had Jurkat cell RNA spiked in. CDR3 residues: CSAQRDRLNTGELFF. For the CDR3, the DNA is TGCAGTGCTCAAAGAGACAGGCTGAACACCGGGGAGCTGTTTTTT.